This TCR beta chain was sequenced in a study of OX40 agonist ivuxolimab in advanced cancers. About the study: Ivuxolimab was administered intravenously to patients at 0.01 to 10 mg/kg every 2 weeks.

Assay: immunoSEQ multiplex PCR; the TCRdb copy retains only in-frame clones and omits some. The sample carries about 83,000 clones, about 86% recorded once. As to this clone: The antigen is undetermined.

Autoimmune disease history or systemic immunosuppression was exclusionary. Germline V CDR1 and CDR2: MNHNY, SVGAGI (reference sequence). The V segment lost 6 bases and the J segment 4 bases; nucleotides outside the gene matches: 7. The length of the CDR3 is 15 residues. Notes on the study in general: Expanded peripheral T cell antigen specificity was not determined.

The rearrangement joins TRBV6-6 to TRBJ2-7, with 12 bases fitting TRBD2. This specimen consisted of CD4+ or CD8+ T cells sorted from blood, obtained in a trial of the OX40 agonist ivuxolimab. The TCR was taken from an adult with an advanced solid tumor such as melanoma, head and neck, liver or kidney cancer. The CDR3 coding sequence is TGTGCCAGCAGACCGGTTGGACTAGCGGGATACGAGCAGTACTTC. Residues: CASRPVGLAGYEQYF.